The clone carrying this TCR beta chain was found many times. The data were taken from a study of spatial heterogeneity in lung cancer. Time point specified: sample taken at primary tumor resection. The study sequenced unsorted whole RNA from tumor, nontumor lung or frozen PBMC. The 55 to 90 donors had untreated early-stage non-small cell lung cancer. A distinct unique molecular identifier was carried by each TCR cDNA molecule. MiXCR, applied by TCRdb to the 5' RACE reads, yields one record per CDR3 protein. Seen here are approximately 21,000 distinct CDR3 sequences, around 3.2% observed once, and the top ten hold around 30%. The CDR3 extends over 14 amino acids. Per germline, CDR1 SNHLY and CDR2 FYNNEI. Trimming cost V 3 bases and J 3 bases, with 9 bases left between them.

Specimen: PBMCs, collected at surgery. This receptor was identified in a female donor with early-stage non-small cell lung cancer. The J gene is TRBJ2-1, the V gene TRBV2, with D possibly TRBD2 on 6 matching bases. CDR3 protein: CASSDVAVYNEQFF. The CDR3 DNA is TGTGCCAGCAGTGATGTAGCGGTCTACAATGAGCAGTTCTTC.